A single sample gave rise to the 30 T cell receptor beta chains below, sequenced in a study of siplizumab effects on memory and regulatory T cells (dated by TCRdb to between 2019 and 2020). The library was made by the immunoSEQ multiplex PCR assay. Not all clones reach the TCRdb copy of this immuneACCESS table, which keeps in-frame sequences only. Checked studies attribute under half of the gap to unresolved V genes and leave the rest unexplained. For this sample there are about 56,000 clones; around 97% appear just once. The top ten constitute 0.9% to 1.2% of the sample. The sequenced material came from naive CD8+ T cells sorted from blood. The sample's cell subset or site label, decoded: unstimulated naive T cells. Receptor source: a human donor in good health.

The rearrangement uses TRBV11-2 and TRBJ2-7; 9 bases fit TRBD2. Germline V lookup: CDR1 SGHAT, CDR2 FQNNGV. V lost 1 base to trimming and J lost 3 bases; unmatched junction nucleotides: 4. The CDR3 runs 15 residues. The CDR3 protein is CASSLALAGFYEQYF. For the CDR3, the DNA is TGTGCCAGCAGCTTAGCGCTAGCGGGGTTCTACGAGCAGTACTTC. Supplemented by reference TRBV11-2 and TRBJ2-7, the full variable domain reads EAGVAQSPRYKIIEKRQSVAFWCNPISGHATLYWYQQILGQGPKLLIQFQNNGVVDDSQLPKDRFSAERLKGVDSTLKIQPAKLEDSAVYLCASSLALAGFYEQYFGPGTRLTVT.

The rearrangement uses TRBV7-2 and TRBJ2-1, with D unclear. V lost 5 bases to trimming and J lost 10 bases, with 18 bases between them. The CDR3 length is 14 residues. Germline CDR1 and CDR2: SGHTA and FQGNSA. CDR3 loop: CASSLSPTFAEQFF. As DNA, the CDR3 is TGTGCCAGCAGCCTCTCCCCAACTTTTGCGGAGCAGTTCTTC.

This rearrangement joins TRBV19 to TRBJ1-5; 9 bases are shared with TRBD1. The CDR3 spans 16 residues. Germline V lookup: CDR1 LNHDA, CDR2 SQIVND (reference sequence). Trimming took 5 bases from V and 6 from J; bases not matched to a gene: 11. The CDR3 coding sequence is TGTGCCAGTAGTGGGACCGGGACAGGGCTCGGTCAGCCCCAGCATTTT. Translation gives CASSGTGTGLGQPQHF.

V usage is TRBV28 and J usage is TRBJ2-1; 10 bases map to TRBD2. Germline V gene lookup returns CDR1 MDHEN and CDR2 SYDVKM. The CDR3 runs to 15 residues. V lost 4 bases to trimming and J lost 0 bases; unmatched junction nucleotides: 0. In DNA form, the CDR3 reads TGTGCCAGCAGTTCTAGCGGGAGCTCCTACAATGAGCAGTTCTTC. Translating it yields CASSSSGSSYNEQFF. The full variable domain, completed using reference TRBV28 and TRBJ2-1, is DVKVTQSSRYLVKRTGEKVFLECVQDMDHENMFWYRQDPGLGLRLIYFSYDVKMKEKGDIPEGYSVSREKKERFSLILESASTNQTSMYLCASSSSGSSYNEQFFGPGTRLTVL.

The gene calls are TRBV5-6 and TRBJ1-2; D is unclear. V lost 3 bases, J lost 4 bases, and 13 bases lay in between. CDR3 length equals 14 residues. The germline gives CDR1 SGHDT, CDR2 YYEEEE. In DNA, the CDR3 is TGTGCCAGCAGCTCGACGGGCCTTTTCTATGGCTACACCTTC. It is translated as CASSSTGLFYGYTF.

The chain recombines TRBV5-4 with TRBJ1-5; D gene unclear. Germline V gives CDR1 SGHNT, CDR2 YYREEE (reference sequence). V lost 4 bases, J lost 3 bases, and 14 bases lay in between. This CDR3 region has 15 residues. CDR3 DNA sequence: TGTGCCAGCAGCCTGGGTGCAACTGTCAATCAGCCCCAGCATTTT. Protein: CASSLGATVNQPQHF.

CDR3 DNA: TGTGCCAGCAGTGAATCAAGCGAGAACACTGAAGCTTTCTTT. Translation gives CASSESSENTEAFF. This chain uses TRBV6-1 with TRBJ1-1, with D unresolved. This CDR3 is built from 14 residues. The germline V gene encodes CDR1 MNHNS and CDR2 SASEGT. Trimming took 2 bases from V and 1 from J, leaving 8 bases between them.

V usage is TRBV7-6 and J usage is TRBJ1-1; D might be TRBD1 (6 bases). Germline V lookup: CDR1 SGHVS, CDR2 FNYEAQ. This CDR3 spans 14 amino acids. The V gene lost 5 bases and the J gene lost 1 base, with 11 bases spanning the gap. CDR3 in DNA: TGTGCCAGCAGCCCACGGGGGGCGAACACTGAAGCTTTCTTT. As protein: CASSPRGANTEAFF.

With respect to this clone: One end of the junction is discordant with germline, which a read error may explain. The chain recombines TRBV27 with TRBJ2-7; maybe TRBD2 (5 bases). This CDR3 comprises 13 residues. Germline V gives CDR1 MNHEY, CDR2 SMNVEV (reference sequence). The CDR3 nucleotides read TGTGCCAGCAGTTTAAAGGACTCCCACGAGCAGTACTTC. Protein product: CASSLKDSHEQYF.

This clone was counted once. This sequence joins TRBV7-3 and TRBJ2-1; 8 bases match TRBD1. CDR1 is SGHTA and CDR2 is FQGTGA in the germline V gene. This CDR3 contains 16 residues. With 5 bases clipped from V and 7 bases from J, the junction kept 13 bases outside the gene matches. CDR3 region: CASSPPPGGGGNEQFF. The CDR3 DNA reads as TGTGCCAGCAGCCCCCCCCCAGGGGGCGGCGGGAATGAGCAGTTCTTC. The variable domain in full, completed from reference TRBV7-3 and TRBJ2-1, reads GAGVSQTPSNKVTEKGKYVELRCDPISGHTALYWYRQSLGQGPEFLIYFQGTGAADDSGLPNDRFFAVRPEGSVSTLKIQRTERGDSAVYLCASSPPPGGGGNEQFFGPGTRLTVL.

The chain joins TRBV4-1 to TRBJ1-6, with D perhaps TRBD1 (5 bases). Germline values: CDR1 MGHRA, CDR2 YSYEKL. The CDR3 extends over 15 amino acids. Trimming left V 0 bases short and J 7 bases short, with 10 bases between. The CDR3 DNA follows: TGCGCCAGCAGCCAAGAGGGTAGGGGCAATTCACCCCTCCACTTT. It translates to CASSQEGRGNSPLHF.

The rearrangement links TRBV6-1 to TRBJ2-1, with 15 bases aligning to TRBD2. The CDR3 spans 18 residues. CDR1 is MNHNS, CDR2 SASEGT, per germline. Trimming at V came to 3 bases and at J to 5 bases, leaving 8 bases not matched to a gene. The chain's CDR3 is CASSDPGTSGRLHNEQFF. DNA for the CDR3: TGTGCCAGCAGTGATCCCGGGACTAGCGGGAGGCTGCACAATGAGCAGTTCTTC.

V usage is TRBV27 and J usage is TRBJ1-5; D unresolved. The CDR3 has 14 amino acids. The germline V gene encodes CDR1 MNHEY and CDR2 SMNVEV (reference sequence). Trimming shortened V by 5 bases and J by 0 bases, and 8 bases separated the two germline ends. Here the CDR3 reads CASSREYSNQPQHF. CDR3 DNA: TGTGCCAGCAGTCGAGAGTATAGCAATCAGCCCCAGCATTTT.

The chain uses TRBV2 and TRBJ2-7, with unresolved D. V was trimmed by 1 base and J by 3 bases, leaving 7 bases between them. The CDR3 has 13 amino acids. Germline values: CDR1 SNHLY, CDR2 FYNNEI. DNA for the CDR3: TGTGCCAGCAGTGAAGGACGGTACTACGAGCAGTACTTC. Its translation is CASSEGRYYEQYF.

This clone is a singleton in its sample. The chain links TRBV19 to TRBJ1-5; no clear D gene. V gave up 1 base and J gave up 1 base, with 5 bases separating them. The V gene's germline CDR1 is LNHDA and CDR2 SQIVND (reference sequence). The CDR3 totals 14 residues. CDR3 protein: CASSIGNSNQPQHF. The CDR3 DNA reads as TGTGCCAGTAGTATAGGTAACAGCAATCAGCCCCAGCATTTT.

V and J are TRBV7-9 and TRBJ2-2; a weak D match, TRBD1 (6 bases). This CDR3 has 15 amino acids. Germline assignment: CDR1 SEHNR and CDR2 FQNEAQ (reference sequence). Between the trimmed V and J ends, which lost 3 bases and 7 bases, there was a span of 15 bases. The CDR3 reads CASSFNRVSGGELFF. CDR3 sequence (DNA): TGTGCCAGCAGCTTTAACAGGGTTTCGGGCGGGGAGCTGTTTTTT.

V usage is TRBV6-1 and J usage is TRBJ2-7; TRBD1 matches 7 bases. This CDR3 has 15 amino acids. Germline assignment: CDR1 MNHNS and CDR2 SASEGT. J lost 3 bases, V lost 6 bases, and 11 bases had no gene match. DNA for the CDR3: TGTGCCAGCAGCGAAATACAGGGGAGAGGCTACGAGCAGTACTTC. It encodes CASSEIQGRGYEQYF.

The chain combines TRBV19 with TRBJ1-1; TRBD1 matches 7 bases. J lost 4 bases, V lost 5 bases, and 10 bases had no gene match. Germline values: CDR1 LNHDA, CDR2 SQIVND (reference sequence). The CDR3 consists of 15 residues. The CDR3 sequence is CASSYSQGGGTEAFF. The DNA of the CDR3 is TGTGCCAGTAGTTATTCGCAGGGGGGCGGCACTGAAGCTTTCTTT.

V and J are TRBV7-6 and TRBJ2-7; the D gene could be TRBD1 or TRBD2 (5 bases each). Germline-derived CDR1 and CDR2 are SGHVS and FNYEAQ. V lost 0 bases and J 4 bases, leaving 16 bases between the germline ends. The CDR3 has 16 residues. CDR3 sequence: CASSLAPGGSAYEQYF. In DNA, the CDR3 is TGTGCCAGCAGCTTAGCGCCTGGGGGAAGCGCTTACGAGCAGTACTTC.

The chain recombines TRBV15 with TRBJ2-4; TRBD2 might be the D (6 bases). There are 17 residues in the CDR3. Germline values: CDR1 LNHNV, CDR2 YYDKDF (reference sequence). Trimming took 4 bases from V and 0 from J, leaving 16 bases between them. In DNA, the CDR3 is TGTGCCACCAGCACGGCGCGGGAACCTCTAGCCAAAAACATTCAGTACTTC. Its protein product is CATSTAREPLAKNIQYF.

This chain joins TRBV28 and TRBJ1-5; no definite D call. The CDR3 runs 14 residues. CDR1 MDHEN and CDR2 SYDVKM come from the germline V gene. Trimming took off 1 base at V and 0 bases at J, with 4 bases between the two ends. The CDR3 sequence: CASSLFVSNQPQHF. The DNA for the CDR3 is TGTGCCAGCAGTTTATTTGTTAGCAATCAGCCCCAGCATTTT.

The V gene is TRBV9, the J gene TRBJ1-2, with a weak D call TRBD1 (5 bases). This CDR3 has 15 residues. The germline V and J ends were trimmed by 6 bases and 3 bases, with 18 bases remaining between them. Germline-derived CDR1 and CDR2 are SGDLS and YYNGEE. The CDR3 region has the DNA TGTGCCAGCACCCCGTCAGGGAATGATTACTATGGCTACACCTTC. The encoded protein is CASTPSGNDYYGYTF.

The genes are TRBV25-1 and TRBJ2-1; 10 nucleotides agree with TRBD2. Looked up from germline, CDR1 is MGHDK and CDR2 is SYGVNS. The length of the CDR3 is 15 residues. The J segment lost 5 bases and the V segment lost 1 base, leaving 2 bases of the junction unmatched. CDR3 in amino acids: CASSELLAGNNEQFF. As DNA, the CDR3 is TGTGCCAGCAGTGAATTACTAGCGGGGAACAATGAGCAGTTCTTC.

The genes are TRBV4-1 and TRBJ2-1; D perhaps matches TRBD2 (6 bases). CDR1 and CDR2 from the germline V gene are MGHRA and YSYEKL. This CDR3 is 13 amino acids long. Trimming pared 1 base from V and 8 bases from J, leaving 9 bases between. The chain's CDR3 is CASSQVGGDEQFF. The CDR3 region has the DNA TGCGCCAGCAGCCAAGTTGGAGGGGATGAGCAGTTCTTC.

This clone appeared a single time. The rearrangement uses TRBV4-2 and TRBJ2-7; 9 positions agree with TRBD1. The trim removed 4 bases at V and 4 bases at J, leaving 5 bases unmatched. Germline V CDR1 and CDR2: LGHNA, YNFKEQ. The CDR3 contains 14 residues. The CDR3 coding sequence is TGTGCCAGCAGCCCCCGGGACAGGGAATACGAGCAGTACTTC. Translation: CASSPRDREYEQYF.

V usage is TRBV19 and J usage is TRBJ2-7, with D possibly TRBD2 on 6 matching bases. Per germline, CDR1 LNHDA and CDR2 SQIVND (reference sequence). V was clipped by 4 bases and J by 0 bases, with 10 bases between them. The CDR3 loop spans 14 amino acids. The CDR3 protein is CASSSGTFSYEQYF. CDR3 nucleotide sequence: TGTGCCAGTAGTAGCGGGACCTTCTCCTACGAGCAGTACTTC.

The sample holds a few counts of this clone. The chain combines TRBV6-6 with TRBJ2-7, with a tentative D call TRBD1 (5 bases). V lost 2 bases, J lost 2 bases, and 7 bases lay in between. The CDR3 is 13 amino acids. CDR1 is MNHNY and CDR2 is SVGAGI in the germline V gene (reference sequence). The CDR3 sequence: CASSYDRAYEQYF. The CDR3, as DNA: TGTGCCAGCAGTTACGACAGAGCCTACGAGCAGTACTTC.

The CDR3 region is CASSRGPTNTGELFF. In DNA form, the CDR3 reads TGTGCCAGCAGCCGCGGACCAACGAACACCGGGGAGCTGTTTTTT. The chain employs TRBV7-9 and TRBJ2-2; no firm D call. This CDR3 comprises 15 residues. Between the trimmed V and J ends, which lost 5 bases and 0 bases, there was a span of 10 bases. Germline V gene data show CDR1 as SEHNR and CDR2 as FQNEAQ (reference sequence).

The table lists this clone with a count of one. This chain uses TRBV29-1 with TRBJ2-2; TRBD1 or TRBD2 may be the D gene (7 bases each). The CDR3 consists of 14 residues. Between the trimmed V and J ends, which lost 1 base and 6 bases, there was a span of 12 bases. Germline CDR1 reads SQVTM; CDR2 reads ANQGSEA. The CDR3 reads CSVEGGGGPGELFF. CDR3 nucleotide sequence: TGCAGCGTTGAAGGGGGAGGGGGCCCCGGGGAGCTGTTTTTT.

The chain couples TRBV4-1 to TRBJ2-7; 8 nucleotides line up with TRBD1. The CDR3 consists of 14 residues. Looked up from germline, CDR1 is MGHRA and CDR2 is YSYEKL. V shed 0 bases, J shed 5 bases, and the junction held 3 bases outside the gene matches. CDR3: CASSQERQGNEQYF. The DNA of the CDR3 is TGCGCCAGCAGCCAAGAGAGACAGGGGAACGAGCAGTACTTC.